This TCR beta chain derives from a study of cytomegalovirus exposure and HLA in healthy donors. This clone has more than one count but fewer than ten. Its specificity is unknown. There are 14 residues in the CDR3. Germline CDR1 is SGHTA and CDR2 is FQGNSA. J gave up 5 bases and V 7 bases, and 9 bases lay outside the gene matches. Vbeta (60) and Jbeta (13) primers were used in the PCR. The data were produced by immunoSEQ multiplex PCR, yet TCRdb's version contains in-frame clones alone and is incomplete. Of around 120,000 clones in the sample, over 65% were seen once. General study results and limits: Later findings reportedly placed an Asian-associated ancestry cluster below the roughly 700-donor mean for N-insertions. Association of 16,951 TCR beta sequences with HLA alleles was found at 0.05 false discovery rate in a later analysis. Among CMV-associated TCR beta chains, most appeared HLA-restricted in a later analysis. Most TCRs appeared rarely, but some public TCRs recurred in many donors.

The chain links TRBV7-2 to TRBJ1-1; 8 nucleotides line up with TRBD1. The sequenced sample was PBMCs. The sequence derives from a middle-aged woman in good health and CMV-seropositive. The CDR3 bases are TGTGCCAGCACCTACGGTACAGGGGGAACTGAAGCTTTCTTT. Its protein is CASTYGTGGTEAFF.